The next 8 T cell receptor beta chains were all read from a single sample in a study of neurological immune-mediated disorders. A single record per CDR3 protein comes from TCRdb applying MiXCR to the 5' RACE reads. This sample yields around 27,000 distinct CDR3 sequences, of which roughly 15% are seen a single time; 27% belongs to the top ten. Sequenced material: PBMCs. Every receptor here comes from a man aged 65 to 79 in good health.

This clonotype has a count of ten or more. The chain recombines TRBV7-6 with TRBJ2-6; D is perhaps TRBD1 (6 bases). This CDR3 is 18 amino acids long. Deletions cut 3 bases from V and 0 bases from J, with 15 bases between. Per the germline V gene, CDR1 is SGHVS and CDR2 is FNYEAQ. CDR3: CASSFGARTASGANVLTF. In nucleotides, the CDR3 is TGTGCCAGCAGCTTTGGGGCGCGGACAGCCTCTGGGGCCAACGTCCTGACTTTC.

This clonotype was observed many times. The chain combines TRBV6-2 or TRBV6-3 with TRBJ2-2; 10 positions match TRBD2. This CDR3 has 14 residues. Unmatched junction bases numbered 4, after V lost 5 bases and J lost 7 bases. CDR1 is MNHEY and CDR2 is SVGEGT in the germline V gene. The CDR3 reads CASSASSGGGELFF. CDR3 nucleotides: TGTGCCAGCAGTGCATCTAGCGGGGGCGGGGAGCTGTTTTTT.

This clonotype was found many times. The rearrangement links TRBV7-2 to TRBJ2-1; 7 bases fit TRBD1. V dropped 7 bases and J dropped 2; count of bases not matched to a gene: 5. The CDR3 is 14 residues long. Germline V gene sequence: CDR1 SGHTA, CDR2 FQGNSA. The CDR3 spells CASTADRTYNEQFF. CDR3 coding DNA: TGTGCCAGCACCGCGGACAGGACCTACAATGAGCAGTTCTTC.

Many counts were recorded for this clonotype. The V call is TRBV19, the J call TRBJ1-2; D gene uncertain. Trimming pared 6 bases from V and 2 bases from J, leaving 16 bases between. CDR1 and CDR2 from the germline V gene are LNHDA and SQIVND (reference sequence). This CDR3 is 15 amino acids long. The CDR3 region is CASSPGRLGNYGYTF. In DNA form, the CDR3 reads TGTGCCAGTAGCCCTGGACGGCTTGGCAACTATGGCTACACCTTC.

This clonotype was counted many times. No conserved phenylalanine or tryptophan is present at the end of the CDR3, so a read error is the likely explanation. The V gene is TRBV4-3, the J gene TRBJ2-1; the D gene is possibly TRBD1 (6 bases). CDR1 and CDR2 from the germline V gene are LGHNA and YSLEER. The ends were cut back, 4 bases at V and 10 bases at J, with 20 bases in the middle. This CDR3 comprises 15 residues. DNA of the CDR3: TGCGCCAGCAGCCTCGGACAGCCCTGGGGGAAAGAGCAGTTCTGC. This gives the protein CASSLGQPWGKEQFC.

The table lists this clonotype with many counts. The chain employs TRBV12-3 or TRBV12-4 and TRBJ1-4; D is unresolved. The CDR3 spans 11 residues. V shed 7 bases and J shed 7 bases, with 7 bases lying between them. The CDR3: CASTSGEKLFF. In DNA form, the CDR3 reads TGTGCCAGCACCTCTGGTGAAAAACTGTTTTTT.

This clonotype has ten or more counts. The chain recombines TRBV20-1 with TRBJ1-1; D is undetermined. The length of the CDR3 is 14 residues. Germline values: CDR1 DFQATT, CDR2 SNEGSKA (reference sequence). V lost 1 base to trimming and J lost 3 bases, with 12 bases between them. In DNA, the CDR3 is TGCAGTGCTAGAGTTGGGCTATCGTACACTGAAGCTTTCTTT. Protein product: CSARVGLSYTEAFF.

In its sample, this clonotype was seen many times. This chain connects TRBV20-1 to TRBJ1-3, with D possibly TRBD1 on 6 matching bases. Between the trimmed V and J ends, which lost 2 bases and 1 base, there was a span of 9 bases. The germline V gene has CDR1 DFQATT and CDR2 SNEGSKA (reference sequence). The CDR3 loop spans 14 amino acids. The CDR3, as DNA: TGCAGTGCTAGACCAACAGGGTCTGGAAACACCATATATTTT. Translating it yields CSARPTGSGNTIYF.